This T cell receptor beta chain was observed in a study of blood T cell repertoires in COVID-19. About the study: T cells, B-cell-depleted T cells, or PBMCs supplied cDNA or gDNA.

V dropped 2 bases and J dropped 4 bases, with 9 bases sitting between them. Germline V gene data show CDR1 as GTSNPN and CDR2 as SVGIG (reference sequence). This CDR3 spans 13 amino acids. The protocol was immunoSEQ multiplex PCR, while the TCRdb copy is restricted to in-frame clones and leaves out a portion. The sample includes approximately 310,000 clones, about 87% of them seen just once. Sequenced material: peripheral blood. V is TRBV30 and J is TRBJ2-1; no clear D. The source of this sequence is a woman in her forties or fifties who had recovered from COVID-19. This CDR3 reads CAWSSGVYNEQFF. The CDR3 nucleotides are TGTGCCTGGAGTTCGGGTGTATACAATGAGCAGTTCTTC.